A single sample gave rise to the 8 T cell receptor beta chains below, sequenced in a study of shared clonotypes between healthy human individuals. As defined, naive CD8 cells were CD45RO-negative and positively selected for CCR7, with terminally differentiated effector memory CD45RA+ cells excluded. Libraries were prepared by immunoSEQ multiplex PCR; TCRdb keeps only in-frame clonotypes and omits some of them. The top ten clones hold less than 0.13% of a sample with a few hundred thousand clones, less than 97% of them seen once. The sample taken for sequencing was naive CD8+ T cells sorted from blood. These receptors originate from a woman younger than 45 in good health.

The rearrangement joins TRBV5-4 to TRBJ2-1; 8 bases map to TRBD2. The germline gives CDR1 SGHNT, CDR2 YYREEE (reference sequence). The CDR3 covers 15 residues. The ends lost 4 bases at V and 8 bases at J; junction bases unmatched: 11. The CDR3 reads CASSPRAGDVDEQFF. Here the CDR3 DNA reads TGTGCCAGCAGCCCTCGAGCGGGAGACGTCGATGAGCAGTTCTTC.

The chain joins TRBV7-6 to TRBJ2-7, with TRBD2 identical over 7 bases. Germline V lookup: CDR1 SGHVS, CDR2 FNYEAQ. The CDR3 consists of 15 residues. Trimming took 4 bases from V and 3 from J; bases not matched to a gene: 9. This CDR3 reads CASSSLRAGNYEQYF. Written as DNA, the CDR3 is TGTGCCAGCAGCTCCTTGAGAGCGGGGAACTACGAGCAGTACTTC.

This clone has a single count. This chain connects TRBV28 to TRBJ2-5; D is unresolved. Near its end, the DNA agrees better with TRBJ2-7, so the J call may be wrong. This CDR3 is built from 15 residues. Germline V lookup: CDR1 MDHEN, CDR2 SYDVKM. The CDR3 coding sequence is TGTGCCAGCAGTTTAATGGACCCAGGTGTTTACGAGCAGTACTTC. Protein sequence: CASSLMDPGVYEQYF.

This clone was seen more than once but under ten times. CDR3 loop: CSVGGPEAFF. The CDR3 nucleotides are TGCAGCGTTGGGGGGCCTGAAGCTTTCTTT. V is TRBV29-1 and J is TRBJ1-1; D is perhaps TRBD1 (6 bases). CDR1 is SQVTM, CDR2 ANQGSEA, per germline. V was pared by 4 bases and J by 6 bases, with 6 bases between. The CDR3 contains 10 residues.

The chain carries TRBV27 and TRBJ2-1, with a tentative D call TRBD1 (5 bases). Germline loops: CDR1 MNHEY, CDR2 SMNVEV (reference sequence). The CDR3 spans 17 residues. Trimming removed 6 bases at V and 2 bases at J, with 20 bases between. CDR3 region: CASRIWGSRFTYNEQFF. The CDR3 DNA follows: TGTGCCAGCAGAATCTGGGGCAGTAGATTTACCTACAATGAGCAGTTCTTC.

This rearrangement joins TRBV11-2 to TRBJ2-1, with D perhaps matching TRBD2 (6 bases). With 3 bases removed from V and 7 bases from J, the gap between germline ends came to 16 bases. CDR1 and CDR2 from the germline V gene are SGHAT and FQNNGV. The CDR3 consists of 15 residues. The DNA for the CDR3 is TGTGCCAGCAGCTTGGTTCAGGGAGGCGGAAATGAGCAGTTCTTC. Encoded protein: CASSLVQGGGNEQFF. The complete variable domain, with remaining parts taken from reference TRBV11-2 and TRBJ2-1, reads EAGVAQSPRYKIIEKRQSVAFWCNPISGHATLYWYQQILGQGPKLLIQFQNNGVVDDSQLPKDRFSAERLKGVDSTLKIQPAKLEDSAVYLCASSLVQGGGNEQFFGPGTRLTVL.

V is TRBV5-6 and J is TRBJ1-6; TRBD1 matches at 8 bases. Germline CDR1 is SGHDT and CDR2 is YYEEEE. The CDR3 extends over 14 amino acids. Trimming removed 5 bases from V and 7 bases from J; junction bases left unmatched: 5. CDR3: CASRVQGGNSPLHF. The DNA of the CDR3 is TGTGCCAGCAGGGTACAGGGGGGAAATTCACCCCTCCACTTT.

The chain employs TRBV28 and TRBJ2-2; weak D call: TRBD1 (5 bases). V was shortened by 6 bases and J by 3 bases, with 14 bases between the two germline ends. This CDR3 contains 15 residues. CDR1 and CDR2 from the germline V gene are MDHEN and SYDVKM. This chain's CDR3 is CASRGRGADTGELFF. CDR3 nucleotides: TGTGCCAGCAGAGGAAGGGGCGCGGACACCGGGGAGCTGTTTTTT.